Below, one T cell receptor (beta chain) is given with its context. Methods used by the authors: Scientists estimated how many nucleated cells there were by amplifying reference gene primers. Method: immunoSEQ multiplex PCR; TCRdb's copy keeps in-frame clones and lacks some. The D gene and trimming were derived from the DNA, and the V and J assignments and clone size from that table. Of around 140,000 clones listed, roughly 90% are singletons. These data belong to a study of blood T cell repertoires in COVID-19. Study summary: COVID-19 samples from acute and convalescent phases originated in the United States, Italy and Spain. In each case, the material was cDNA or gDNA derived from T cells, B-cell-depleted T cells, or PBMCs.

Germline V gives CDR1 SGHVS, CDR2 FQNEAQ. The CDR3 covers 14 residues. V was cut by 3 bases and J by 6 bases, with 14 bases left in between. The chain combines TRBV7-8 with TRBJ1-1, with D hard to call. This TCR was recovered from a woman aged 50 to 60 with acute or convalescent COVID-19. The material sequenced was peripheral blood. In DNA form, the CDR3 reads TGTGCCAGCAGCTTTATCGCTGAGGTGGCTGAAGCTTTCTTT. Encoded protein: CASSFIAEVAEAFF.